A selection of T cell receptor beta chains follows, all from one sample in a study of T-cell reconstitution after alpha-beta-depleted transplantation in children. One entry per CDR3 protein, called by TCRdb with MiXCR from the PCR reads. The sample holds hundreds of thousands of distinct CDR3 sequences; roughly 17% are singletons and the top ten take around 0.96%. The sequencing here drew on PBMCs from the stem cell graft donor, taken from the stem cell graft. Source of these receptors: a human donor who donated a stem cell graft to a child with acute myeloid leukemia. Each CDR3 is given without its conserved first and last residue. D genes are given only for firm matches.

d_gene: TRBD1; v_gene: TRBV7-2; j_gene: TRBJ2-5; CDR3aa: ASSLRTGTQETQY
d_gene: .; v_gene: TRBV20-1; j_gene: TRBJ2-3; CDR3aa: SARDTGYRDTQY
d_gene: .; v_gene: TRBV12-3/TRBV12-4; j_gene: TRBJ2-2; CDR3aa: ASSFLVGELF
d_gene: .; v_gene: TRBV11-1; j_gene: TRBJ2-7; CDR3aa: ASSFSFQDYEQY
d_gene: .; v_gene: TRBV15; j_gene: TRBJ2-2; CDR3aa: ATALLAENTGELF
d_gene: TRBD2; v_gene: TRBV24-1; j_gene: TRBJ2-3; CDR3aa: ATSEPAGWKDTQY
d_gene: TRBD2; v_gene: TRBV29-1; j_gene: TRBJ2-2; CDR3aa: SDQRPGGGELF
d_gene: .; v_gene: TRBV20-1; j_gene: TRBJ2-2; CDR3aa: SARRQPNTGELF
d_gene: .; v_gene: TRBV20-1; j_gene: TRBJ1-1; CDR3aa: SAWSLDGEAF
d_gene: .; v_gene: TRBV20-1; j_gene: TRBJ1-4; CDR3aa: SARAWGLDEKLF
d_gene: TRBD2; v_gene: TRBV7-9; j_gene: TRBJ2-7; CDR3aa: ASSPTGLAGDYEQY
d_gene: TRBD1; v_gene: TRBV12-3/TRBV12-4; j_gene: TRBJ1-4; CDR3aa: ASSPTGVRNEKLF
d_gene: TRBD2; v_gene: TRBV7-9; j_gene: TRBJ2-7; CDR3aa: ASSLEGRGEQY
d_gene: .; v_gene: TRBV20-1; j_gene: TRBJ1-1; CDR3aa: SARDKGRGTEAF
d_gene: .; v_gene: TRBV7-9; j_gene: TRBJ2-7; CDR3aa: ASSHGRSASYEQY
d_gene: .; v_gene: TRBV5-5; j_gene: TRBJ2-2; CDR3aa: ASSFGNTGELF
d_gene: .; v_gene: TRBV5-4; j_gene: TRBJ2-1; CDR3aa: ASSQQTAYNEQF
d_gene: TRBD1; v_gene: TRBV6-2/TRBV6-3; j_gene: TRBJ2-3; CDR3aa: ASSAGTGGRTDTQY
d_gene: .; v_gene: TRBV5-5; j_gene: TRBJ1-4; CDR3aa: ASNGDTFATNEKLF
d_gene: .; v_gene: TRBV5-5; j_gene: TRBJ2-2; CDR3aa: ASTADSLYTGELF
d_gene: .; v_gene: TRBV4-1; j_gene: TRBJ1-1; CDR3aa: ASSQEAGANTEAF
d_gene: TRBD1; v_gene: TRBV7-2; j_gene: TRBJ2-1; CDR3aa: ASSFGGVGTGRNEQF
d_gene: .; v_gene: TRBV18; j_gene: TRBJ1-1; CDR3aa: ASSPPDRTLSTEAF
d_gene: .; v_gene: TRBV12-3/TRBV12-4; j_gene: TRBJ1-5; CDR3aa: ASSLRQGHSNQPQH
d_gene: .; v_gene: TRBV5-1; j_gene: TRBJ1-1; CDR3aa: ASSLRGSSEGTEAF
d_gene: .; v_gene: TRBV29-1; j_gene: TRBJ1-4; CDR3aa: SVDARGDEKLF
d_gene: TRBD1; v_gene: TRBV30; j_gene: TRBJ1-6; CDR3aa: PWSVRGQGARPLH
d_gene: TRBD2; v_gene: TRBV11-2; j_gene: TRBJ2-3; CDR3aa: ASSLDLSSGGTDTQY
d_gene: .; v_gene: TRBV20-1; j_gene: TRBJ1-1; CDR3aa: SAPSWARPMNTEAF
d_gene: .; v_gene: TRBV6-2/TRBV6-3; j_gene: TRBJ1-6; CDR3aa: ASSYIRDSPLH
d_gene: .; v_gene: TRBV12-3/TRBV12-4; j_gene: TRBJ1-2; CDR3aa: ASRGPYGYT
d_gene: .; v_gene: TRBV12-3/TRBV12-4; j_gene: TRBJ2-2; CDR3aa: ASSFQMNTGELF
d_gene: .; v_gene: TRBV29-1; j_gene: TRBJ2-1; CDR3aa: SALGDYNEQF
d_gene: TRBD2; v_gene: TRBV24-1; j_gene: TRBJ2-1; CDR3aa: ATSDLTSGGFEQF
d_gene: .; v_gene: TRBV10-3; j_gene: TRBJ1-1; CDR3aa: AISESSYEAF
d_gene: TRBD1; v_gene: TRBV7-2; j_gene: TRBJ2-1; CDR3aa: ASTPRRTGFNEQF
d_gene: .; v_gene: TRBV18; j_gene: TRBJ2-1; CDR3aa: ASSPFTGPDDEQF
d_gene: TRBD2; v_gene: TRBV7-8; j_gene: TRBJ2-3; CDR3aa: ASRTSGGSADTQY
d_gene: TRBD1; v_gene: TRBV12-3/TRBV12-4; j_gene: TRBJ2-5; CDR3aa: ASSPRQGSETQY
d_gene: .; v_gene: TRBV19; j_gene: TRBJ2-1; CDR3aa: ASSPVSSYNEQF
d_gene: .; v_gene: TRBV20-1; j_gene: TRBJ2-2; CDR3aa: SASGALGTNTGELF
d_gene: TRBD1; v_gene: TRBV4-2; j_gene: TRBJ1-2; CDR3aa: ASSHVPGQGIYGYT
d_gene: TRBD1; v_gene: TRBV4-1; j_gene: TRBJ2-7; CDR3aa: ASSQGQGLNEQY
d_gene: .; v_gene: TRBV12-3/TRBV12-4; j_gene: TRBJ2-3; CDR3aa: ASSFKSSQLSTDTQY
d_gene: TRBD2; v_gene: TRBV7-4; j_gene: TRBJ2-7; CDR3aa: ASSLELAGLEQY
d_gene: .; v_gene: TRBV7-9; j_gene: TRBJ2-3; CDR3aa: ASSLLIRLVSDTQY
d_gene: TRBD1; v_gene: TRBV29-1; j_gene: TRBJ2-2; CDR3aa: SGGQGTGELF
d_gene: .; v_gene: TRBV12-3/TRBV12-4; j_gene: TRBJ2-2; CDR3aa: ASSLSVPTGELF
d_gene: .; v_gene: TRBV20-1; j_gene: TRBJ1-4; CDR3aa: SASRGEKLF
d_gene: .; v_gene: TRBV29-1; j_gene: TRBJ1-2; CDR3aa: SVDPGHSYGYT
d_gene: .; v_gene: TRBV20-1; j_gene: TRBJ2-2; CDR3aa: SARDRALSVTGELF
d_gene: .; v_gene: TRBV5-1; j_gene: TRBJ1-1; CDR3aa: ASSLTTMGRERLGTEAF
d_gene: TRBD1; v_gene: TRBV10-3; j_gene: TRBJ2-1; CDR3aa: AISALDRASNEQF